This T cell receptor (beta chain) was sequenced for a study of blood T cells in healthy people across ages. Study results and limitations: Estimated diversity across one million T cells was deemed an underestimate. Aged donors had fewer naive CD4+ cells and lower diversity than long-lived donors.

Comment on this clonotype: The antigen remains undetermined.

Together with a sample-barcoded 5' primer, a J-beta primer mix was included in a second PCR lasting about 7 to 11 cycles. TCRdb called the 5' RACE reads again in MiXCR, with one record for every CDR3 protein. This sample yields 1.5 million to 2 million distinct CDR3 sequences, of which approximately 39% are seen a single time; approximately 22% belongs to the top ten. Isolated per sample were at least 7 million PBMCs. The V end lost 3 bases, the J end lost 3 bases, and 15 bases lay between the germline ends. Germline lookup yields CDR1 SQVTM and CDR2 ANQGSEA. The CDR3 runs 15 residues. This TCR was recovered from a human donor in good health. Sequences were obtained from blood. V usage is TRBV29-1 and J usage is TRBJ2-1; TRBD1 might be the D (6 bases). The CDR3 region is CSVDVGRGDYNEQFF. CDR3 nucleotides: TGCAGCGTTGACGTCGGCAGGGGAGACTACAATGAGCAGTTCTTC.